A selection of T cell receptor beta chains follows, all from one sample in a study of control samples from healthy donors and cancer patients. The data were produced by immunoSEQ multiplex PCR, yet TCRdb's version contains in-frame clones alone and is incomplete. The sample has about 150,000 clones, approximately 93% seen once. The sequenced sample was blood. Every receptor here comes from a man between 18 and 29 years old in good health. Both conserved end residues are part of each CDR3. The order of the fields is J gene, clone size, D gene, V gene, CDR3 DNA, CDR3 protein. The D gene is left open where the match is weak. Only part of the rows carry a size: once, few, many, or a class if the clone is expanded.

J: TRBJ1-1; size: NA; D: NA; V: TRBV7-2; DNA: TGTGCCAGCAGCTTGGGCGTAACTGAAGCTTTCTTT; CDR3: CASSLGVTEAFF
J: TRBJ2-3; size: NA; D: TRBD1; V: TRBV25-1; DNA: TGTGCCAGCAGTGGTCGATTCCCCGGGACAGCTAGCACAGATACGCAGTATTTT; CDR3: CASSGRFPGTASTDTQYF
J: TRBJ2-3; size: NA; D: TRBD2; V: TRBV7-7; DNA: TGTGCTAGCAGCTTAATTCCGACTAGCGGGGGTAACTCAGATACGCAGTATTTT; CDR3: CASSLIPTSGGNSDTQYF
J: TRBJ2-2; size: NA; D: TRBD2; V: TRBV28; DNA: TGTGCCAGCAGTTTACCTCCCATGGCGGGAGCCGCCGGGGAGCTGTTTTTT; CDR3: CASSLPPMAGAAGELFF
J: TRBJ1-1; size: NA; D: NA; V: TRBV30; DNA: TGTGCCTGGAGGTTAGTAGATCTGAACACTGAAGCTTTCTTT; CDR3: CAWRLVDLNTEAFF
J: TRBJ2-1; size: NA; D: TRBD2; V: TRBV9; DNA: TGTGCCAGCAGCGCGACTAGCGGGGGGGCAGGTGAGCAGTTCTTC; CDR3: CASSATSGGAGEQFF
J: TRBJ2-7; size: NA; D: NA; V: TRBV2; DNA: TGTGCCAGCAGGACGGACGGGAGCTCCTACGAGCAGTACTTC; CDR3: CASRTDGSSYEQYF
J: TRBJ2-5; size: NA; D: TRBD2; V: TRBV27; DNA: TGTGCCAGAAATGGCCAGGGTAGCGGGATCGGAGAGACCCAGTACTTC; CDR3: CARNGQGSGIGETQYF
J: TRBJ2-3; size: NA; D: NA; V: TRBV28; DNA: TGTGCCAGCAGTTCCCGCACAGATACGCAGTATTTT; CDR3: CASSSRTDTQYF
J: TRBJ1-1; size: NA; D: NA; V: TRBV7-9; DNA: TGTGCCAGCAGCTTATACGAGGACACTGAAGCTTTCTTT; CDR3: CASSLYEDTEAFF
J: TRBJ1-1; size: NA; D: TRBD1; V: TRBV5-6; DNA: TGTGCCAGCAGCTTTTACAGGGGAGCTGAAGCTTTCTTT; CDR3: CASSFYRGAEAFF
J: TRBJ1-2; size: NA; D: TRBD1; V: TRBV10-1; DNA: TGCGCCAGCAGTGAGACGCCAGGGGGCGGCTACACCTTC; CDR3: CASSETPGGGYTF
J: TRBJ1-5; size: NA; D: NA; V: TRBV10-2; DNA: TGCGCCAGCAGTGTCTTGAATGGCAATCAGCCCCAGCATTTT; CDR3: CASSVLNGNQPQHF
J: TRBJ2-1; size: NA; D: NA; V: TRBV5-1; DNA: TGCGCCAGCAGCTTCGAGGGCTCCTACAATGAGCAGTTCTTC; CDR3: CASSFEGSYNEQFF
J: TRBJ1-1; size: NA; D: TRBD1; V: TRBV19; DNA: TGTGCCAGTATGCGACAGGGGATGAACACTGAAGCTTTCTTT; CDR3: CASMRQGMNTEAFF
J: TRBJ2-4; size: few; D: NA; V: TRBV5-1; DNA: TGCGCCAGCAGCTTGTTGGTAGCGGAAGCCAAAAACATTCAGTACTTC; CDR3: CASSLLVAEAKNIQYF
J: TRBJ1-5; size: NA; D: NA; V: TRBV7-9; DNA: TGTGCCAGCAGCAAAAGCGGGGAGGTGGGTCAGCCCCAGCATTTT; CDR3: CASSKSGEVGQPQHF
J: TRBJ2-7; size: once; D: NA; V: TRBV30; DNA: TGTGCCTGGGGGCCCCGCCGGGCACCTACCTACGAGCAGTACTTC; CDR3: CAWGPRRAPTYEQYF
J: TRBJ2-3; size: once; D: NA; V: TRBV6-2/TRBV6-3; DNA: TGTGCCAGCAGTTATTTTTTCCGACGAAAACTCACAGATACGCAGTATTTT; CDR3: CASSYFFRRKLTDTQYF
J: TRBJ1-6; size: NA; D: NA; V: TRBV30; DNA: TGTGCCTGGAGCGAGGGCACAGGGTTACCCCTCCACTTT; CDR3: CAWSEGTGLPLHF
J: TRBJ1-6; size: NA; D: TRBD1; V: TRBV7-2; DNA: TGTGCCAGCAGCTTCAATCGACAGGGAAGGGCCAATAATTCACCCCTCCACTTT; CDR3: CASSFNRQGRANNSPLHF
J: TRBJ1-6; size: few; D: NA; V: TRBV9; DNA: TGTGCCAGCAGCGCCTCAGGCTCCCTCCACTTT; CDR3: CASSASGSLHF
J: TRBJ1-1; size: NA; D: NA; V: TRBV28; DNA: TGTGCCAGCACCTTGGGTGGGTTTGCGGCTTTCTTT; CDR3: CASTLGGFAAFF
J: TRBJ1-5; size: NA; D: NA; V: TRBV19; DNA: TGTGCCAGTACCCCTAGTCCCCCTCAGCCCCAGCATTTT; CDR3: CASTPSPPQPQHF
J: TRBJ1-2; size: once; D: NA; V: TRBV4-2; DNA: TGTGCCAGCAGCCAAGAGCCAGAGTTAGCTAACTATGGCTACACCTTC; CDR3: CASSQEPELANYGYTF
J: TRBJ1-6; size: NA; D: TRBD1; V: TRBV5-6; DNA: TGTGCCAGCAGGGCTTTCCAGGGGGGAAATTCACCCCTCCACTTT; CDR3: CASRAFQGGNSPLHF
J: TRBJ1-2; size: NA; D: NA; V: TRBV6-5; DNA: TGTGCCAGCAGCGTATACTCGGGGGGAAGGGGCTACACCTTC; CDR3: CASSVYSGGRGYTF
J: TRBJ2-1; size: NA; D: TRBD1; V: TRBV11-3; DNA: TGTGCCAGCGGGGACAGGGTGGATGAGCAGTTCTTC; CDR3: CASGDRVDEQFF
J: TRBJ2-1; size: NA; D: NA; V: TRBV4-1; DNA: TGCGCCAGCAGCCAAGTGGACGGACAATACAATGAGCAGTTCTTC; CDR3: CASSQVDGQYNEQFF
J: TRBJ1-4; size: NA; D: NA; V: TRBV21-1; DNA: TGTGCCAGCACTCCAGGGGAAAAACTGTTTTTT; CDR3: CASTPGEKLFF
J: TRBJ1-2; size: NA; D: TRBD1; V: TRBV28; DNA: TGTGCCAGCACCCTAGACAGGGTATCTAACTATGGCTACACCTTC; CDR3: CASTLDRVSNYGYTF
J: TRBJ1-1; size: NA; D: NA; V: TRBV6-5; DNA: TGTGCCAGCAGTTACAACAGGAACACTGAAGCTTTCTTT; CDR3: CASSYNRNTEAFF
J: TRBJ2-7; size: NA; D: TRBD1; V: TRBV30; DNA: TGTGCCTGGTCTTCCGGGACAGGCCCCTACGAGCAGTACTTC; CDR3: CAWSSGTGPYEQYF
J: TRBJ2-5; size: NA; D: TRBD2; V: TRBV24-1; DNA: TGTGCCACCACCATAGCGGGGCAAGAGACCCAGTACTTC; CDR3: CATTIAGQETQYF
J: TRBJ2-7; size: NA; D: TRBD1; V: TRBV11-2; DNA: TGTGCCAGCAGCCATCCACAGGGGCCCTCGTGGCAGTACTTC; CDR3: CASSHPQGPSWQYF
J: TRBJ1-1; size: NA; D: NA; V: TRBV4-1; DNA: TGCGCCAGCAGCCAAGTGTCAGGGGAGAACACTGAAGCTTTCTTT; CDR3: CASSQVSGENTEAFF
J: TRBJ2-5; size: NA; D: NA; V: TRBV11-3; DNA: TGTGCCAGCAGCTTAGCACTACAACGAGGGGGTGAGACCCAGTACTTC; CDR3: CASSLALQRGGETQYF
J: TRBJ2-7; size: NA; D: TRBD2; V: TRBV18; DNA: TGTGCCAGCTCACCAGCTAGCGGGGGTTCCTACGAGCAGTACTTC; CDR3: CASSPASGGSYEQYF
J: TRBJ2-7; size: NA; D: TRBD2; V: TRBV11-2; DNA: TGTGCCAGCAGCCTGCTGACTAGCGGTCCCTACGAGCAGTACTTC; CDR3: CASSLLTSGPYEQYF
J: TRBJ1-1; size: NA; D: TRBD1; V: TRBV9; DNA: TGTGCCAGCAGCCCGCACAGGGGCAACACTGAAGCTTTCTTT; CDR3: CASSPHRGNTEAFF